The 31 T cell receptor beta chains in this list originate from one sample, sequenced in a study of blood T cell repertoires in COVID-19. Assay used: immunoSEQ multiplex PCR; TCRdb lists only in-frame clones, some missing. Here the sample spans some 100,000 clones, 88% being singletons. Sequences were obtained from peripheral blood. The receptors were sampled from a woman of 80 years or more with active COVID-19.

The chain has TRBV5-4 and TRBJ1-6; no definite D call. The CDR3 extends over 12 amino acids. Trimming left V 7 bases short and J 8 bases short, with 10 bases between. The V gene's germline CDR1 is SGHNT and CDR2 YYREEE (reference sequence). The CDR3 is CASRRGDSPLHF. The CDR3 DNA reads as TGTGCCAGCCGCAGAGGTGATTCACCCCTCCACTTT.

This chain joins TRBV19 and TRBJ2-5; weak D call: TRBD1 (5 bases). The germline CDR1 and CDR2 sequences are LNHDA and SQIVND (reference sequence). V lost 4 bases and J lost 4, with 7 bases in between. There are 12 residues in the CDR3. This CDR3 reads CASSTQGETQYF. In DNA, the CDR3 is TGTGCCAGTAGTACGCAGGGAGAGACCCAGTACTTC.

The chain employs TRBV30 and TRBJ2-5; TRBD2 agrees at 9 bases. CDR3 size: 14 residues. The V gene's germline CDR1 is GTSNPN and CDR2 SVGIG (reference sequence). V lost 2 bases, J lost 4 bases, and 5 bases stayed unmatched. The CDR3 DNA reads TGTGCCTGGAGTCCCGGAGCGGGAGGAGAGACCCAGTACTTC. Protein product: CAWSPGAGGETQYF.

V and J are TRBV18 and TRBJ1-6; D may be TRBD1 (6 bases). The V end was cut by 4 bases, the J end by 6 bases, with 16 bases between. CDR1 KGHSH and CDR2 LQKENI come from the germline V gene. The CDR3 spans 16 residues. The CDR3 coding sequence is TGTGCCAGCTCACTTTCGAGGCAGGGGCTTAATTCACCCCTCCACTTT. It codes for CASSLSRQGLNSPLHF.

V is TRBV10-3 and J is TRBJ1-2; the D is unclear. This CDR3 has 15 amino acids. Trimming stripped 0 bases from V and 1 base from J, with 9 bases between. Germline V CDR1 and CDR2: ENHRY, SYGVKD. CDR3 bases: TGTGCCATCAGTGAGTCCAGACTTTTTAACTATGGCTACACCTTC. This encodes CAISESRLFNYGYTF.

V and J are TRBV9 and TRBJ2-1; 10 nucleotides match TRBD2. Germline-derived CDR1 and CDR2 are SGDLS and YYNGEE. The J segment lost 4 bases and the V segment lost 1 base, leaving 8 bases of the junction unmatched. The CDR3 loop spans 17 amino acids. The CDR3 DNA is TGTGCCAGCAGCGTACGCCCCAGAGCGGGAGGGTACAATGAGCAGTTCTTC. This encodes CASSVRPRAGGYNEQFF.

The rearrangement links TRBV6-1 to TRBJ2-1, with no clear D. Trimming stripped 0 bases from V and 6 bases from J, with 9 bases between. Germline V gene sequence: CDR1 MNHNS, CDR2 SASEGT. The CDR3 sequence is 14 residues long. CDR3 sequence: CASSEALQANEQFF. Written as DNA, the CDR3 is TGTGCCAGCAGTGAAGCGCTGCAGGCCAATGAGCAGTTCTTC.

This chain joins TRBV4-1 and TRBJ1-5, with D tentatively TRBD1 (6 bases). Germline V CDR1 and CDR2: MGHRA, YSYEKL. V lost 0 bases to trimming and J lost 5 bases, with 14 bases between them. The CDR3 extends over 16 amino acids. The CDR3 loop reads CASSQDYGRGHQPQHF. CDR3 DNA: TGCGCCAGCAGCCAAGACTATGGGCGGGGGCATCAGCCCCAGCATTTT.

The J gene is TRBJ2-3, the V gene TRBV4-3; maybe TRBD2 (6 bases). V shed 1 base and J shed 5 bases, with 13 bases lying between them. CDR1 is LGHNA and CDR2 is YSLEER in the germline V gene. The CDR3 is 15 amino acids. CDR3 amino acids: CASSQAGGSKDTQYF. The CDR3 DNA reads TGCGCCAGCAGCCAAGCCGGAGGGAGTAAAGATACGCAGTATTTT.

The gene calls are TRBV19 and TRBJ2-1; maybe TRBD2 (5 bases). Germline-derived CDR1 and CDR2 are LNHDA and SQIVND (reference sequence). V shed 1 base and J shed 0 bases, with 7 bases lying between them. CDR3 length equals 15 residues. In nucleotides, the CDR3 is TGTGCCAGTAGTATAGGAGGGTACTCCTACAATGAGCAGTTCTTC. Translated, it gives CASSIGGYSYNEQFF.

Here the CDR3 DNA reads TGTGCCAGCTCAAGGACAGGGGGCACTGAAGCTTTCTTT. Protein: CASSRTGGTEAFF. V is TRBV18 and J is TRBJ1-1; 10 nucleotides align to TRBD1. After removal of 5 bases from V and 4 bases from J, the junction contained 1 base not matched to a gene. Germline V gene lookup returns CDR1 KGHSH and CDR2 LQKENI. This CDR3 comprises 13 residues.

CDR3 DNA sequence: TGTGCCAGCAGTTTGCCCTGGCGGGACGCAGATACGCAGTATTTT. It is translated as CASSLPWRDADTQYF. J is TRBJ2-3 and V is TRBV28; a possible D gene is TRBD2 (6 bases). CDR3 length: 15 residues. V lost 3 bases to trimming and J lost 4 bases, with 14 bases between them. Germline loops: CDR1 MDHEN, CDR2 SYDVKM.

The chain combines TRBV21-1 with TRBJ2-3; TRBD2 reflects the table's D call only, with no check against the DNA. TRBV21-1 is designated a pseudogene. CDR3 size: 13 residues. CDR3 coding DNA: TGTGCCAGCAGCAAATTGTCCGGAGATACGCAGTATTTT. Translating gives CASSKLSGDTQYF.

The genes are TRBV5-6 and TRBJ2-3; 10 bases map to TRBD2. The CDR3 length is 18 residues. Germline CDR1 reads SGHDT; CDR2 reads YYEEEE. With 6 bases clipped from V and 1 base from J, the junction kept 14 bases outside the gene matches. CDR3 sequence (DNA): TGTGCCAGCAACCATCTAGCGGGAGCTTCCTACGGCACAGATACGCAGTATTTT. Amino acids: CASNHLAGASYGTDTQYF.

A single count supports this clone. The V call is TRBV6-5, the J call TRBJ1-3; D not resolved. Trimming took 4 bases from V and 0 from J, leaving 10 bases between them. The CDR3 loop spans 15 amino acids. The germline gives CDR1 MNHEY, CDR2 SVGAGI. The CDR3 here is CASSSRWSSGNTIYF. In DNA form, the CDR3 reads TGTGCCAGCAGTTCTCGTTGGAGCTCTGGAAACACCATATATTTT.

The gene calls are TRBV11-2 and TRBJ2-1; 16 bases are a match to TRBD2. The CDR3 has 19 amino acids. CDR1 is SGHAT, CDR2 FQNNGV, per germline. Unmatched junction bases numbered 9, after V lost 3 bases and J lost 4 bases. The CDR3 loop reads CASSFNPGTSGRGYNEQFF. CDR3 nucleotide sequence: TGTGCCAGCAGCTTTAATCCCGGGACTAGCGGGAGGGGTTACAATGAGCAGTTCTTC.

V and J are TRBV4-3 and TRBJ2-7; 12 bases are shared with TRBD2. The CDR3 is 17 residues long. Germline CDR1 and CDR2: LGHNA and YSLEER. V was clipped by 0 bases and J by 3 bases; unmatched bases: 6. The DNA of the CDR3 is TGCGCCAGCAGCCAAGAGGACAGGACTAGCGGGATCTACGAGCAGTACTTC. Its translation is CASSQEDRTSGIYEQYF.

This clone came up once. The gene calls are TRBV10-3 and TRBJ1-2, with 9 nucleotides matching TRBD1. Germline lookup yields CDR1 ENHRY and CDR2 SYGVKD. V lost 2 bases and J lost 4; bases outside the gene matches: 5. CDR3 length: 15 residues. The CDR3 spells CAISEGQGSGYGYTF. CDR3 in DNA: TGTGCCATCAGTGAGGGACAGGGGAGCGGCTATGGCTACACCTTC.

CDR3 residues: CASSPSSGRVHEQFF. CDR3 nucleotides: TGTGCCAGCAGCCCATCTAGCGGGAGGGTTCATGAGCAGTTCTTC. The chain combines TRBV7-3 with TRBJ2-1, with 12 bases aligning to TRBD2. The CDR3 is made up of 15 amino acids. The germline V gene has CDR1 SGHTA and CDR2 FQGTGA. Losses at the gene ends were 5 bases for V and 8 bases for J; bases not matched to a gene: 7.

The rearrangement links TRBV5-1 to TRBJ2-7; 7 positions match TRBD2. The germline V gene has CDR1 SGHRS and CDR2 YFSETQ. The CDR3 sequence is 13 residues long. J lost 6 bases, V lost 0 bases, and 3 bases had no gene match. CDR3 sequence: CASSLGLAVEQYF. Written as DNA, the CDR3 is TGCGCCAGCAGCTTGGGACTAGCTGTCGAGCAGTACTTC. The full variable domain, rest sourced from reference TRBV5-1 and TRBJ2-7, is KAGVTQTPRYLIKTRGQQVTLSCSPISGHRSVSWYQQTPGQGLQFLFEYFSETQRNKGNFPGRFSGRQFSNSRSEMNVSTLELGDSALYLCASSLGLAVEQYFGPGTRLTVT.

The chain is built from TRBV5-1 and TRBJ2-7; D is perhaps TRBD2 (5 bases). V gave up 0 bases and J gave up 0 bases, with 16 bases separating them. This CDR3 spans 17 amino acids. The V gene's germline CDR1 is SGHRS and CDR2 YFSETQ. The CDR3 DNA is TGCGCCAGCAGCTTGGCAAGGGAGCCCCCGAGCTCCTACGAGCAGTACTTC. Amino acids: CASSLAREPPSSYEQYF.

The rearrangement links TRBV9 to TRBJ1-1; 7 bases line up with TRBD1. CDR1 SGDLS and CDR2 YYNGEE come from the germline V gene. The length of the CDR3 is 14 residues. J was trimmed by 5 bases and V by 5 bases; bases with no gene match: 9. The CDR3 nucleotides read TGTGCCAGCAGGAAAAGGGGGCGGGATACTGAAGCTTTCTTT. Amino acids: CASRKRGRDTEAFF.

V gene TRBV5-1 combines with J gene TRBJ2-1; 10 nucleotides line up with TRBD1. This CDR3 is built from 17 residues. Trimming took 0 bases from V and 4 from J; bases not matched to a gene: 7. Germline assignment: CDR1 SGHRS and CDR2 YFSETQ. In nucleotides, the CDR3 is TGCGCCAGCAGCTTGGCCATTAGACAGGGGGCGTACAATGAGCAGTTCTTC. As protein: CASSLAIRQGAYNEQFF.

The chain's CDR3 is CASSLRYNEQFF. CDR3 sequence (DNA): TGCGCCAGCAGCTTGCGCTACAATGAGCAGTTCTTC. The V call is TRBV5-1, the J call TRBJ2-1; D uncertain. The CDR3 totals 12 residues. Germline V gene sequence: CDR1 SGHRS, CDR2 YFSETQ. V was trimmed by 1 base and J by 3 bases, leaving 2 bases between them.

The gene calls are TRBV28 and TRBJ1-1; D not resolved. The ends were cut back, 6 bases at V and 2 bases at J, with 19 bases in the middle. The germline gives CDR1 MDHEN, CDR2 SYDVKM. The CDR3 loop spans 16 amino acids. The DNA of the CDR3 is TGTGCCAGCAGCCTGGTCACGGGGAGGATCAACACTGAAGCTTTCTTT. Translated, it gives CASSLVTGRINTEAFF.

With regard to this clone: The same CDR3 arises from other DNA sequences in this sample as well. This rearrangement joins TRBV9 to TRBJ1-5, with D perhaps matching TRBD1 (5 bases). The CDR3 is made up of 14 amino acids. Per germline, CDR1 SGDLS and CDR2 YYNGEE. Trimming shortened V by 3 bases and J by 4 bases, and 11 bases separated the two germline ends. CDR3 DNA: TGTGCCAGCAGCGCCCAGGGAGGGAATCAGCCCCAGCATTTT. This sequence encodes CASSAQGGNQPQHF.

The rearrangement links TRBV29-1 to TRBJ2-7; 8 bases are a match to TRBD2. The CDR3 is 14 amino acids. V was pared by 5 bases and J by 5 bases, with 11 bases of the junction left unmatched. Germline values: CDR1 SQVTM, CDR2 ANQGSEA. Written as DNA, the CDR3 is TGCAGCGTTCGGGAATCGGGAGGGCCCCACGAGCAGTACTTC. It yields the protein CSVRESGGPHEQYF.

There are a few counts of this clone. The V gene is TRBV27, the J gene TRBJ2-7, with 7 bases fitting TRBD1. Germline V gene data show CDR1 as MNHEY and CDR2 as SMNVEV (reference sequence). V lost 10 bases to trimming and J lost 3 bases; unmatched junction nucleotides: 12. This CDR3 has 14 residues. Here the CDR3 DNA reads TGTGCCACACACCCTAAGGGACAGAACTACGAGCAGTACTTC. As protein: CATHPKGQNYEQYF.

The chain is built from TRBV4-2 and TRBJ2-2; 14 bases fit TRBD2. This CDR3 region has 16 residues. Per germline, CDR1 LGHNA and CDR2 YNFKEQ. J lost 7 bases, V lost 7 bases, and 8 bases had no gene match. The CDR3 protein is CASTKGLAGVGGELFF. The DNA for the CDR3 is TGTGCCAGCACCAAGGGACTAGCGGGAGTGGGCGGGGAGCTGTTTTTT.

This clone was detected a few times. The chain carries TRBV6-5 and TRBJ2-3; possible D gene TRBD1, 6 bases. Germline V gene lookup returns CDR1 MNHEY and CDR2 SVGAGI. CDR3 length equals 14 residues. V was clipped by 6 bases and J by 2 bases, with 12 bases between them. The CDR3 coding sequence is TGTGCCAGCAGGGGGCAGGGGAACACAGATACGCAGTATTTT. Translating it yields CASRGQGNTDTQYF.

The chain has TRBV11-2 and TRBJ2-1; 9 bases agree with TRBD2. Per the germline V gene, CDR1 is SGHAT and CDR2 is FQNNGV. The CDR3 is 15 amino acids. Trimming took 0 bases from V and 9 from J; bases not matched to a gene: 6. The CDR3, as DNA: TGTGCCAGCAGCTTAGATAGGTCTAGCGGGACTGAGCAGTTCTTC. As protein: CASSLDRSSGTEQFF.